This T cell receptor beta chain came from a study of molecular identifiers for immune sequencing clone quantification. TCRdb redid the calling of the PCR reads with MiXCR, one entry per CDR3 protein. The sample lists 490,000 or so distinct CDR3 sequences; around 23% were seen once. CDR3 length: 13 residues. Deletions cut 2 bases from V and 0 bases from J, with 4 bases between. CDR1 is MNHEY and CDR2 is SVGEGT in the germline V gene. This clonotype occurred a few times. This chain links TRBV6-2 or TRBV6-3 with TRBJ1-1, with D unclear. The sequencing sample was made of naive CD8+ T cells from blood, with Jurkat cell RNA spiked in. The subset denotes: FACS-sorted CD8+CD4-CCR7+CD45RA+ naive T cells. The clonotype comes from a human donor in good health. Some libraries in this study had Jurkat cell RNA spiked in. CDR3 amino acids: CASSYPMNTEAFF. In nucleotides, the CDR3 is TGTGCCAGCAGTTACCCTATGAACACTGAAGCTTTCTTT.